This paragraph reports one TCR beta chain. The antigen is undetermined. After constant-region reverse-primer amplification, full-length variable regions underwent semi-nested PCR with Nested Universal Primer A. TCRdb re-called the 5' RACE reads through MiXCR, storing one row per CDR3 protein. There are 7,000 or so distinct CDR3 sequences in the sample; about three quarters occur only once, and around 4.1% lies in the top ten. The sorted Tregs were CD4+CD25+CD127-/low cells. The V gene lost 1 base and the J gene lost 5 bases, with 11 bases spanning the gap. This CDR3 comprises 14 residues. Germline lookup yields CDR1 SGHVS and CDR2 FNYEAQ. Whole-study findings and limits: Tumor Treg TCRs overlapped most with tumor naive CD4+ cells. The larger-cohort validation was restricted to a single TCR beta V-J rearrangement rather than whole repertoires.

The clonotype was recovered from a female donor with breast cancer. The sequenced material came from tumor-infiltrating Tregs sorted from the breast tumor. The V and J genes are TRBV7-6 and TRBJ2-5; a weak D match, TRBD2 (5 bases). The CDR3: CASSLGSGRETQYF. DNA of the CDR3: TGTGCCAGCAGCTTAGGGAGCGGACGCGAGACCCAGTACTTC.